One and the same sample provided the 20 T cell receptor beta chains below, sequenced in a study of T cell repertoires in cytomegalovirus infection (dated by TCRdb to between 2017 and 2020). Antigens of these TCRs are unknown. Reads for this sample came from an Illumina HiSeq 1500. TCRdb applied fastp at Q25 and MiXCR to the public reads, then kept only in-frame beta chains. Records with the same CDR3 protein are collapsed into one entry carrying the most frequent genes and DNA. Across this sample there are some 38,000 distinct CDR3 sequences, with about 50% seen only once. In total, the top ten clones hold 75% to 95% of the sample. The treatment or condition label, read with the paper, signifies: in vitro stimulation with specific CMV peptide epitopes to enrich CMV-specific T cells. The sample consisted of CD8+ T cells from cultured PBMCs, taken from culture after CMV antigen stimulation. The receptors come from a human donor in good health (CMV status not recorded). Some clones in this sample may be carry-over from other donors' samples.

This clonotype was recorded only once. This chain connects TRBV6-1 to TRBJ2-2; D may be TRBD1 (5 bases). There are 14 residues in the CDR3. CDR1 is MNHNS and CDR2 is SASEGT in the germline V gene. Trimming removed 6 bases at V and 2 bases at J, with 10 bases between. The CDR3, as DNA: TGTGCCAGCAGGTCCGACAGTAACACCGGGGAGCTGTTTTTT. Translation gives CASRSDSNTGELFF.

CDR3 amino acids: CATSPRGLAGGYEQFF. CDR3 bases: TGTGCCACCAGCCCCCGAGGACTAGCGGGGGGGTATGAGCAGTTCTTC. The rearrangement links TRBV15 to TRBJ2-1; 15 positions match TRBD2. CDR3 length equals 16 residues. V lost 5 bases and J lost 8; bases outside the gene matches: 7. CDR1 LNHNV and CDR2 YYDKDF come from the germline V gene (reference sequence). Complete variable domain (other parts from reference TRBV15 and TRBJ2-1): DAMVIQNPRYQVTQFGKPVTLSCSQTLNHNVMYWYQQKSSQAPKLLFHYYDKDFNNEADTPDNFQSRRPNTSFCFLDIRSPGLGDTAMYLCATSPRGLAGGYEQFFGPGTRLTVL.

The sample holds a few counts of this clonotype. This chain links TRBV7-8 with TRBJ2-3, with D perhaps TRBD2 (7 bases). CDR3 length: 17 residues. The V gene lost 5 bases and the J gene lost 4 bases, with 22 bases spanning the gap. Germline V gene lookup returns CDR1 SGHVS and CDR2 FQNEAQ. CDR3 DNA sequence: TGTGCCAGCAGCCCCGGTGGGGGGGCGGGGTGGCCAGATACGCAGTATTTT. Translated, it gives CASSPGGGAGWPDTQYF.

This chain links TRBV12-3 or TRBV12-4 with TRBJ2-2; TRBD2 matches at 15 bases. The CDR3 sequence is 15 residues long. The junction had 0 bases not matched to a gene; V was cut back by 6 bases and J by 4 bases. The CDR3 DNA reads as TGTGCCAGCAGGGGACTAGCGGGAGGCACCGGGGAGCTGTTTTTT. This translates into CASRGLAGGTGELFF.

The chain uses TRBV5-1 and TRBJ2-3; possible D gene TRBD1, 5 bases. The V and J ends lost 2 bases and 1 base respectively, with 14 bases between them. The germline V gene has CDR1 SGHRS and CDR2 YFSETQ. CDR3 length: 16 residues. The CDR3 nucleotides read TGCGCCAGCAGCTTACGACCAGGGTCGGGCACAGATACGCAGTATTTT. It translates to CASSLRPGSGTDTQYF.

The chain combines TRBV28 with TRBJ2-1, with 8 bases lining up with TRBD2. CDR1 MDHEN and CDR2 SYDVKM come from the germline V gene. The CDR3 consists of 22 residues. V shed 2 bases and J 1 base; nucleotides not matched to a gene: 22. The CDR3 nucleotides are TGTGCCAGCAGTTTACCCTCGATAGGTCGTACGGGAGGGCCCTCGTCCTACAATGAGCAGTTCTTC. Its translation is CASSLPSIGRTGGPSSYNEQFF.

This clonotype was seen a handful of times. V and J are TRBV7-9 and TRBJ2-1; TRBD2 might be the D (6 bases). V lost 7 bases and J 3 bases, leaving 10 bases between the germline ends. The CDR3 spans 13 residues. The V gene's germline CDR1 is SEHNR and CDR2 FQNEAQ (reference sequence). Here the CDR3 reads CASTRGVYNEQFF. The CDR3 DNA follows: TGTGCCAGCACGCGGGGTGTCTACAATGAGCAGTTCTTC. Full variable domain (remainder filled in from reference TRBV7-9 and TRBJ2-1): DTGVSQNPRHKITKRGQNVTFRCDPISEHNRLYWYRQTLGQGPEFLTYFQNEAQLEKSRLLSDRFSAERPKGSFSTLEIQRTEQGDSAMYLCASTRGVYNEQFFGPGTRLTVL.

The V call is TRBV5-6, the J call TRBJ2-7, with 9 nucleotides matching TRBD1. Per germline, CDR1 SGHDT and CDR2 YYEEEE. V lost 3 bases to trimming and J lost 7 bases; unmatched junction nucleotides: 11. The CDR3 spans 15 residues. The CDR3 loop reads CASSWGTGTHREQYF. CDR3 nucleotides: TGTGCCAGCAGCTGGGGGACAGGGACCCATCGGGAGCAGTACTTC.

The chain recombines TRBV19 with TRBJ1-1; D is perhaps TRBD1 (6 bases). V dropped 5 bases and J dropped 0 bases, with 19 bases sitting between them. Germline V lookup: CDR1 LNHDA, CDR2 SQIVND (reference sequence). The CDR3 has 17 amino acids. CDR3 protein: CASSPQGLPLLNTEAFF. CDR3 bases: TGTGCCAGTAGTCCACAGGGTCTTCCCTTGCTGAACACTGAAGCTTTCTTT.

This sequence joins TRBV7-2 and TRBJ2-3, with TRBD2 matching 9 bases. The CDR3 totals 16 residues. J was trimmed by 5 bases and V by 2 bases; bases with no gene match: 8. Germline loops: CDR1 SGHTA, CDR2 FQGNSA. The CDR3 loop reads CASSLRSGGPVDTQYF. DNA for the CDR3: TGTGCCAGCAGCTTAAGAAGCGGGGGGCCGGTAGATACGCAGTATTTT.

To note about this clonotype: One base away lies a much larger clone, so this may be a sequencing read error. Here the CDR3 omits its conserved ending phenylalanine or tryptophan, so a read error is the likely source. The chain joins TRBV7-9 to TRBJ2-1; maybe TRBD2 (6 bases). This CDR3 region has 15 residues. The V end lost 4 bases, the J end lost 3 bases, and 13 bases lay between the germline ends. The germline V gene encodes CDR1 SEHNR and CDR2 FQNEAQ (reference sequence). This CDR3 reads CASSSAGPRYNEQFC. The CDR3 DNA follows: TGTGCCAGCAGCTCGGCGGGACCTCGCTACAATGAGCAGTTCTGC.

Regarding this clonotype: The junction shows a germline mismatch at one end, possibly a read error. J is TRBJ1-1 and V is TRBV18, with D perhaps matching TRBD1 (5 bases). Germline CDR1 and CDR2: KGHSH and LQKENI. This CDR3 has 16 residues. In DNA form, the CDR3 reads TGTCCCAGCTCACCTTCTCCCGACAGTTTGAACACTGAAGCTTTCTTT. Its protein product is CPSSPSPDSLNTEAFF.

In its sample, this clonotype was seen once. CDR3 protein: CASSRTGVGYTF. The CDR3, as DNA: TGTGCCAGCAGTCGTACTGGGGTTGGCTACACCTTC. V usage is TRBV7-6 and J usage is TRBJ1-2; D gene ambiguous. The CDR3 covers 12 residues. Trimming shortened V by 6 bases and J by 7 bases, and 12 bases separated the two germline ends. Germline-derived CDR1 and CDR2 are SGHVS and FNYEAQ. Supplemented by reference TRBV7-6 and TRBJ1-2, the full variable domain reads GAGVSQSPRYKVTKRGQDVALRCDPISGHVSLYWYRQALGQGPEFLTYFNYEAQQDKSGLPNDRFSAERPEGSISTLTIQRTEQRDSAMYRCASSRTGVGYTFGSGTRLTVV.

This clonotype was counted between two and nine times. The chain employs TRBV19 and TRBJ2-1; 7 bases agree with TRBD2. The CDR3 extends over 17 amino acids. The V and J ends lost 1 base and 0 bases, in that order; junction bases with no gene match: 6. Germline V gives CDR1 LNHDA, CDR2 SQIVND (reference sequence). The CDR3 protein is CASSIGAGEGSYNEQFF. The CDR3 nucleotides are TGTGCCAGTAGTATAGGCGCGGGAGAAGGCTCCTACAATGAGCAGTTCTTC.

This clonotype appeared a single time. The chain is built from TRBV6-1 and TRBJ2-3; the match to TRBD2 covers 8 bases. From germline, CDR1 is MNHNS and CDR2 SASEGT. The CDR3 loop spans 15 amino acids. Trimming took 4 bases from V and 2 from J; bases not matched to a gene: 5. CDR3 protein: CASSVREGYTDTQYF. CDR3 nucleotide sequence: TGTGCCAGCAGTGTCCGGGAGGGCTACACAGATACGCAGTATTTT.

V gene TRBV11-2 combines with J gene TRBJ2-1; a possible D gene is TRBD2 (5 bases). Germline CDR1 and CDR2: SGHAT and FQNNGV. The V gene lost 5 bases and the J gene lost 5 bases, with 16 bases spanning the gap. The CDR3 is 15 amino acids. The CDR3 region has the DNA TGTGCCAGCAGCCCAGCGGCTGGGTTAAACAATGAGCAGTTCTTC. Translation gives CASSPAAGLNNEQFF. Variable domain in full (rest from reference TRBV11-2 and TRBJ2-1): EAGVAQSPRYKIIEKRQSVAFWCNPISGHATLYWYQQILGQGPKLLIQFQNNGVVDDSQLPKDRFSAERLKGVDSTLKIQPAKLEDSAVYLCASSPAAGLNNEQFFGPGTRLTVL.

Here the CDR3 reads CASRIPRKAEAFF. The CDR3 DNA follows: TGTGCCAGTCGAATACCGAGAAAGGCTGAAGCTTTCTTT. The chain recombines TRBV7-9 with TRBJ1-1; D is unclear. This CDR3 is 13 amino acids long. The V end lost 9 bases, the J end lost 6 bases, and 17 bases lay between the germline ends. CDR1 and CDR2 from the germline V gene are SEHNR and FQNEAQ (reference sequence). The full variable domain, its missing parts supplied by reference TRBV7-9 and TRBJ1-1, is DTGVSQNPRHKITKRGQNVTFRCDPISEHNRLYWYRQTLGQGPEFLTYFQNEAQLEKSRLLSDRFSAERPKGSFSTLEIQRTEQGDSAMYLCASRIPRKAEAFFGQGTRLTVV.

The CDR3 loop reads CASSPTDGYYGYTF. The CDR3 DNA is TGTGCCAGCAGTCCCACGGACGGGTACTATGGCTACACCTTC. The chain combines TRBV12-3 or TRBV12-4 with TRBJ1-2; D uncertain. The CDR3 runs to 14 residues. Trimming removed 5 bases from V and 3 bases from J, with 13 bases in between.

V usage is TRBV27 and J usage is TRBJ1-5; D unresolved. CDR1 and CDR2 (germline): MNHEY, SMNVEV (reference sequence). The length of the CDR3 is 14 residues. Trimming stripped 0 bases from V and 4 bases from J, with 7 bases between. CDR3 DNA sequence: TGTGCCAGCAGTTTATCGATCGGGAATCAGCCCCAGCATTTT. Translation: CASSLSIGNQPQHF.

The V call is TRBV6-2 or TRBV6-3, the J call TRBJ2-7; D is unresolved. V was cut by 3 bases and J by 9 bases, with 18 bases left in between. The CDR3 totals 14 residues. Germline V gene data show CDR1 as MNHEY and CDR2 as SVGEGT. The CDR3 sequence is CASSYTSSPSGQYF. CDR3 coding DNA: TGTGCCAGCAGTTATACTTCCAGCCCCTCCGGGCAGTACTTC.